This record looks at one T cell receptor (beta chain) sequence and its context. Its specificity is unknown. The study enrolled healthy HIV-negative adults without recent acute infections or vaccinations as donors. TCRdb's copy holds only in-frame clones and misses some; the assay was immunoSEQ multiplex PCR. The table records more than 1.2 million clones, about 98.5% of them present only once. This record comes from a study of shared clonotypes between healthy human individuals. For the study at large: Per-donor plates numbered three CD4 naive, three CD4 memory, two CD8 naive and one CD8 memory.

The V gene's germline CDR1 is SNHLY and CDR2 FYNNEI. V was pared by 0 bases and J by 10 bases, with 13 bases between. The CDR3 runs to 14 residues. Findings and limits, study-wide: Non-shared clonotypes were found to have lower generation probabilities than the clonotypes that were shared by all four of the sorted-subset donors.

The sequenced material came from naive CD4+ T cells sorted from blood. Specified subset: CD45RA+ positively selected. The chain has TRBV2 and TRBJ2-1, with D perhaps matching TRBD1 (6 bases). This TCR was sampled from a man younger than 40 in good health. CDR3 DNA: TGTGCCAGCAGTGAAGCGTTGGGGGCACTCGAGCAGTTCTTC. Translation gives CASSEALGALEQFF.